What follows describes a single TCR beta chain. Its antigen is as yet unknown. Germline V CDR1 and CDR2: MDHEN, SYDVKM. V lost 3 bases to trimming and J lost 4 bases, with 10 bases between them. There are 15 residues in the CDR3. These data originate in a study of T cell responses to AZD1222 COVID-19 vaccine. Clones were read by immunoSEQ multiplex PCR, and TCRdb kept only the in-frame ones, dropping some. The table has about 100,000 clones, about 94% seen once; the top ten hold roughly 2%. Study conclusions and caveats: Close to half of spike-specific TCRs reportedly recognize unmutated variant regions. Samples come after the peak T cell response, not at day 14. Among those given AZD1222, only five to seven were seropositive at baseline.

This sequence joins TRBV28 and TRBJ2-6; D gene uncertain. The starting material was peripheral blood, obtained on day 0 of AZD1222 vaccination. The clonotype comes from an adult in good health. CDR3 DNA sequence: TGTGCCAGCAGTTTCAAAGGCATAGGGGCCAACGTCCTGACTTTC. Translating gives CASSFKGIGANVLTF.